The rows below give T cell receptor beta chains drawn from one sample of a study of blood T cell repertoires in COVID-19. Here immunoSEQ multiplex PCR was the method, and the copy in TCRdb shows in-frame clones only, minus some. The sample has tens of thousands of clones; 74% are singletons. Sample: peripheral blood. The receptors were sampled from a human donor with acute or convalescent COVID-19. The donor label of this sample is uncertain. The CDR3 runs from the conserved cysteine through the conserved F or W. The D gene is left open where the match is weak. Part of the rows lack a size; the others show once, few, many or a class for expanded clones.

CDR3 protein: CASSPGEVTQYF
CDR3 DNA: TGTGCCAGCAGTCCCGGGGAAGTGACCCAGTACTTC
clone size: .
J gene: TRBJ2-5
D gene: .
V gene: TRBV7-9

CDR3 protein: CASSLWARALETQYF
CDR3 DNA: TGCGCCAGCAGCTTGTGGGCCAGGGCATTGGAGACCCAGTACTTC
clone size: .
J gene: TRBJ2-5
D gene: .
V gene: TRBV5-1

CDR3 protein: CASSLPSPGYNSPLHF
CDR3 DNA: TGTGCCAGCAGTTTGCCCTCGCCCGGGTATAATTCACCCCTCCACTTT
clone size: .
J gene: TRBJ1-6
D gene: .
V gene: TRBV28

CDR3 protein: CASSSADSKQYF
CDR3 DNA: TGTGCCAGCAGTTCTGCCGACAGTAAACAGTACTTC
clone size: .
J gene: TRBJ2-5
D gene: .
V gene: TRBV28

CDR3 protein: CASSLAGSYNSPLHF
CDR3 DNA: TGCGCCAGCAGCTTGGCCGGGAGCTATAATTCACCCCTCCACTTT
clone size: .
J gene: TRBJ1-6
D gene: .
V gene: TRBV5-1

CDR3 protein: CASTQGGPGGEQYF
CDR3 DNA: TGTGCCAGCACTCAGGGAGGCCCTGGGGGCGAGCAGTACTTC
clone size: .
J gene: TRBJ2-7
D gene: .
V gene: TRBV9

CDR3 protein: CASSLVNSQETQYF
CDR3 DNA: TGTGCCAGCAGCTTAGTCAACAGTCAAGAGACCCAGTACTTC
clone size: .
J gene: TRBJ2-5
D gene: .
V gene: TRBV11-2

CDR3 protein: CASNEGSGYSEKLFF
CDR3 DNA: TGTGCCAGCAATGAGGGCTCGGGTTATAGTGAAAAACTGTTTTTT
clone size: few
J gene: TRBJ1-4
D gene: .
V gene: TRBV28

CDR3 protein: CASSRPGLLAGELFF
CDR3 DNA: TGTGCCAGCAGCCGCCCGGGACTCCTCGCCGGGGAGCTGTTTTTT
clone size: few
J gene: TRBJ2-2
D gene: .
V gene: TRBV5-4

CDR3 protein: CASSPQEEGYTGELFF
CDR3 DNA: TGTGCCAGCAGCCCCCAGGAGGAAGGGTACACCGGGGAGCTGTTTTTT
clone size: .
J gene: TRBJ2-2
D gene: .
V gene: TRBV4-2

CDR3 protein: CASRGQRNYNSPLHF
CDR3 DNA: TGTGCCAGCAGGGGACAGCGTAACTATAATTCACCCCTCCACTTT
clone size: .
J gene: TRBJ1-6
D gene: TRBD1
V gene: TRBV6-5

CDR3 protein: CASSSSGGPDTQYF
CDR3 DNA: TGTGCCAGCAGCTCTAGCGGGGGACCAGATACGCAGTATTTT
clone size: .
J gene: TRBJ2-3
D gene: TRBD2
V gene: TRBV6-2/TRBV6-3

CDR3 protein: CATYGGMDEKLFF
CDR3 DNA: TGTGCCACTTACGGCGGAATGGATGAAAAACTGTTTTTT
clone size: .
J gene: TRBJ1-4
D gene: .
V gene: TRBV19

CDR3 protein: CAINGGSSGGYTF
CDR3 DNA: TGTGCCATCAACGGCGGTTCGTCGGGTGGCTACACCTTC
clone size: .
J gene: TRBJ1-2
D gene: .
V gene: TRBV10-3

CDR3 protein: CASRLGSQETQYF
CDR3 DNA: TGTGCCAGCAGACTCGGTTCACAAGAGACCCAGTACTTC
clone size: .
J gene: TRBJ2-5
D gene: .
V gene: TRBV3-1/TRBV3-2

CDR3 protein: CASRSPGQLYGYTF
CDR3 DNA: TGTGCCAGCAGATCCCCCGGACAGCTCTATGGCTACACCTTC
clone size: .
J gene: TRBJ1-2
D gene: .
V gene: TRBV6-5

CDR3 protein: CASSPEQGGYSNQPQHF
CDR3 DNA: TGTGCCAGCTCACCAGAACAGGGCGGCTATAGCAATCAGCCCCAGCATTTT
clone size: .
J gene: TRBJ1-5
D gene: .
V gene: TRBV18

CDR3 protein: CASSATGLSNQPQHF
CDR3 DNA: TGTGCCAGTAGCGCGACTGGTCTTAGCAATCAGCCCCAGCATTTT
clone size: .
J gene: TRBJ1-5
D gene: .
V gene: TRBV19

CDR3 protein: CASSIGTGPGGTDTQYF
CDR3 DNA: TGTGCCAGTAGTATAGGGACGGGCCCAGGGGGCACAGATACGCAGTATTTT
clone size: .
J gene: TRBJ2-3
D gene: .
V gene: TRBV19

CDR3 protein: CASSFGGREQYF
CDR3 DNA: TGCGCCAGCAGCTTCGGAGGGAGGGAGCAGTACTTC
clone size: few
J gene: TRBJ2-7
D gene: .
V gene: TRBV5-1

CDR3 protein: CASTPRGTDTQYF
CDR3 DNA: TGTGCCAGTACGCCACGGGGTACAGATACGCAGTATTTT
clone size: .
J gene: TRBJ2-3
D gene: .
V gene: TRBV19

CDR3 protein: CASGYGAGDSDTQYF
CDR3 DNA: TGTGCTAGTGGTTATGGGGCTGGGGATTCAGATACGCAGTATTTT
clone size: .
J gene: TRBJ2-3
D gene: .
V gene: TRBV12-5

CDR3 protein: CASSLEGRANSPLHF
CDR3 DNA: TGTGCCAGCAGCTTAGAGGGCAGGGCTAATTCACCCCTCCACTTT
clone size: .
J gene: TRBJ1-6
D gene: .
V gene: TRBV7-2

CDR3 protein: CACPGTGRPDNSPLHF
CDR3 DNA: TGTGCCTGTCCCGGGACAGGGAGGCCTGATAATTCACCCCTCCACTTT
clone size: once
J gene: TRBJ1-6
D gene: TRBD1
V gene: TRBV30

CDR3 protein: CASRRDGGITKYF
CDR3 DNA: TGTGCCAGTAGACGGGATGGGGGGATTACCAAGTATTTT
clone size: few
J gene: TRBJ2-3
D gene: .
V gene: TRBV19

CDR3 protein: CASSVGLAGDYNEQFF
CDR3 DNA: TGTGCCAGCAGCGTAGGACTAGCGGGGGACTACAATGAGCAGTTCTTC
clone size: .
J gene: TRBJ2-1
D gene: TRBD2
V gene: TRBV9

CDR3 protein: CASSSQATATGGQFF
CDR3 DNA: TGTGCCAGCAGTTCACAGGCTACCGCGACCGGGGGGCAGTTCTTC
clone size: .
J gene: TRBJ2-1
D gene: .
V gene: TRBV6-4

CDR3 protein: CANPGEGAGEKLFF
CDR3 DNA: TGCGCCAATCCAGGTGAGGGGGCTGGTGAAAAACTGTTTTTT
clone size: .
J gene: TRBJ1-4
D gene: TRBD1
V gene: TRBV23-1

CDR3 protein: CASSLMGLAQADTQYF
CDR3 DNA: TGTGCCAGCAGCTTAATGGGACTAGCTCAAGCAGATACGCAGTATTTT
clone size: .
J gene: TRBJ2-3
D gene: TRBD2
V gene: TRBV7-8

CDR3 protein: CASSLAGAGELFF
CDR3 DNA: TGTGCCAGCAGCTTAGCGGGAGCGGGGGAGCTGTTTTTT
clone size: once
J gene: TRBJ2-2
D gene: .
V gene: TRBV7-9

CDR3 protein: CASSLGTGQGTGELFF
CDR3 DNA: TGTGCCAGCAGCTTGGGGACAGGGCAGGGTACCGGGGAGCTGTTTTTT
clone size: .
J gene: TRBJ2-2
D gene: TRBD1
V gene: TRBV5-8

CDR3 protein: CASSLGSGLGTDTQYF
CDR3 DNA: TGTGCCAGCAGCTTAGGGAGCGGGCTTGGCACAGATACGCAGTATTTT
clone size: .
J gene: TRBJ2-3
D gene: .
V gene: TRBV7-6

CDR3 protein: CASSPLPNTIYF
CDR3 DNA: TGTGCCAGCTCACCCCTTCCAAACACCATATATTTT
clone size: .
J gene: TRBJ1-3
D gene: .
V gene: TRBV18

CDR3 protein: CASSIAGIFKETQYF
CDR3 DNA: TGTGCCAGCAGCATAGCGGGGATCTTTAAAGAGACCCAGTACTTC
clone size: .
J gene: TRBJ2-5
D gene: TRBD2
V gene: TRBV3-1/TRBV3-2

CDR3 protein: CASSPRDRGNTQYF
CDR3 DNA: TGTGCCAGCAGCCCCCGTGACAGGGGAAATACGCAGTATTTT
clone size: .
J gene: TRBJ2-3
D gene: TRBD1
V gene: TRBV5-4

CDR3 protein: CASRQGGAYQPQHF
CDR3 DNA: TGTGCCAGCAGGCAGGGGGGCGCGTATCAGCCCCAGCATTTT
clone size: .
J gene: TRBJ1-5
D gene: TRBD1
V gene: TRBV6-5

CDR3 protein: CASSQGTRPYQETQYF
CDR3 DNA: TGTGCCAGCAGCCAAGGGACTAGACCCTACCAAGAGACCCAGTACTTC
clone size: few
J gene: TRBJ2-5
D gene: TRBD2
V gene: TRBV3-1/TRBV3-2

CDR3 protein: CATAISASYEQYF
CDR3 DNA: TGTGCCACCGCAATTAGCGCTTCCTACGAGCAGTACTTC
clone size: .
J gene: TRBJ2-7
D gene: .
V gene: TRBV10-3

CDR3 protein: CATSRGGNGGSPLHF
CDR3 DNA: TGTGCCACCAGCAGAGGGGGCAACGGGGGTTCACCCCTCCACTTT
clone size: few
J gene: TRBJ1-6
D gene: .
V gene: TRBV15

CDR3 protein: CASSSTGGNNQPQHF
CDR3 DNA: TGTGCCAGCAGCTCTACAGGGGGTAACAATCAGCCCCAGCATTTT
clone size: .
J gene: TRBJ1-5
D gene: TRBD1
V gene: TRBV7-2

CDR3 protein: CASSFAADGYTF
CDR3 DNA: TGTGCCAGCAGTTTCGCTGCGGATGGCTACACCTTC
clone size: .
J gene: TRBJ1-2
D gene: .
V gene: TRBV12-3/TRBV12-4

CDR3 protein: CASSLDGSLAEQFF
CDR3 DNA: TGCGCCAGCAGCCTGGACGGTAGCTTGGCTGAGCAGTTCTTC
clone size: .
J gene: TRBJ2-1
D gene: .
V gene: TRBV5-1

CDR3 protein: CASSSGGTEQFF
CDR3 DNA: TGTGCCAGCAGTTCAGGGGGCACTGAGCAGTTCTTC
clone size: few
J gene: TRBJ2-1
D gene: TRBD1
V gene: TRBV27

CDR3 protein: CASRESQVSF
CDR3 DNA: TGTGCCAGCAGGGAGTCGCAAGTATCCTTT
clone size: .
J gene: TRBJ1-6
D gene: .
V gene: TRBV6-6

CDR3 protein: CASSLAGFTRRDGYTF
CDR3 DNA: TGCGCCAGCAGCTTGGCCGGCTTTACTCGACGGGATGGCTACACCTTC
clone size: .
J gene: TRBJ1-2
D gene: .
V gene: TRBV5-1

CDR3 protein: CASGPGGTGINQPQHF
CDR3 DNA: TGTGCCAGCGGACCGGGGGGGACAGGGATAAATCAGCCCCAGCATTTT
clone size: .
J gene: TRBJ1-5
D gene: TRBD1
V gene: TRBV2

CDR3 protein: CASSIGQVGIGELFF
CDR3 DNA: TGTGCCAGCAGCATTGGACAGGTGGGGATCGGGGAGCTGTTTTTT
clone size: few
J gene: TRBJ2-2
D gene: TRBD1
V gene: TRBV5-4

CDR3 protein: CASTRGGAGELFF
CDR3 DNA: TGTGCCAGCACCCGAGGTGGTGCCGGGGAGCTGTTTTTT
clone size: .
J gene: TRBJ2-2
D gene: .
V gene: TRBV12-3/TRBV12-4

CDR3 protein: CAWGLTSYNEQFF
CDR3 DNA: TGTGCCTGGGGGCTAACCTCCTACAATGAGCAGTTCTTC
clone size: .
J gene: TRBJ2-1
D gene: .
V gene: TRBV30

CDR3 protein: CASSVEGATGELFF
CDR3 DNA: TGTGCCAGCAGTGTAGAAGGGGCGACCGGGGAGCTGTTTTTT
clone size: .
J gene: TRBJ2-2
D gene: .
V gene: TRBV6-4